One TCR beta chain is described in this entry. What it recognizes is unknown. A multiplex PCR was run with 60 Vbeta primers and 13 Jbeta primers. TCRdb's copy holds only in-frame clones and misses some; the assay was immunoSEQ multiplex PCR. The sample holds approximately 220,000 clones, 75% to 80% seen once. The sample originates from a study of cytomegalovirus exposure and HLA in healthy donors. Study-level points and caveats: The study recorded more than 150 TCR beta chains that were cytomegalovirus-associated.

Germline assignment: CDR1 SGHNT and CDR2 YYREEE (reference sequence). The CDR3 has 17 amino acids. Trimming pared 4 bases from V and 7 bases from J, leaving 26 bases between. This TCR was recovered from a man younger than 35 in good health and CMV-seronegative. Sequencing used PBMCs. V usage is TRBV5-4 and J usage is TRBJ1-2; a weak D match, TRBD1 (6 bases). Written as DNA, the CDR3 is TGTGCCAGCAGCGCGTTGTCCGGGACAAGACAGCCCCGTGGCTACACCTTC. This translates into CASSALSGTRQPRGYTF.